This T cell receptor beta chain was recorded in a study of regulatory T cells in long-lasting Graves disease. This sample's time point: persistent/refractory GD, antithyroid drugs over 5 years with positive TRAb. PBMCs were the source of the RNA used for TCR sequencing. Around 9.8 milliliters of peripheral blood were taken and placed in EDTA tubes. This clonotype occurred many times. Antigen unknown. Study outcomes and limitations: Persistent Graves' patients showed a TCR diversity that was lower than that of newly diagnosed ones.

Trimming removed 5 bases from V and 1 base from J, with 12 bases in between. The germline V gene has CDR1 SGHAT and CDR2 FQNNGV. CDR3 length: 14 amino acids. Through Arm-PCR of CDR3 regions and iRepertoire HTBI primers, TCR beta libraries were built. TCRdb redid the calling of the multiplex PCR reads with MiXCR, one entry per CDR3 protein. This table holds 600,000 to 850,000 distinct CDR3 sequences, about 32% found once. This specimen was peripheral blood mononuclear cells (PBMCs), taken when the disease was refractory, from a patient treated with antithyroid drugs. The J gene is TRBJ2-7, the V gene TRBV11-2; D is uncertain. This receptor was obtained from a female donor with Graves disease. The CDR3 region has the DNA TGTGCCAGCAGCCCTGGTTTGGAATCCTACGAGCAGTACTTC. Its protein product is CASSPGLESYEQYF.